The entry below gives a single T cell receptor (beta chain) sequence along with its context. Its antigen is not known. The J segment lost 5 bases and the V segment lost 4 bases, leaving 10 bases of the junction unmatched. There are 16 residues in the CDR3. Germline lookup yields CDR1 LGHNA and CDR2 YSLEER. This specimen belongs to a study of shared clonotypes between healthy human individuals. Overall study findings and caveats: Inspection by rarefaction showed sorted-subset sequencing to be incomplete despite large depth.

Assay: immunoSEQ multiplex PCR; the TCRdb copy retains only in-frame clones and omits some. Of about 2.5 million clones listed, 85% to 95% are singletons. Material for sequencing was naive CD4+ T cells from PBMCs. This sample's subset: CD45RA+ positively selected. This TCR was sampled from a man aged 18-30 years in good health. Some clones in this sample may be carry-over from other donors' samples. This chain connects TRBV4-3 to TRBJ2-4; 8 nucleotides line up with TRBD1. CDR3 in DNA: TGCGCCAGCAGCCTCGGTCCCGACAGGGGTGAAAACATTCAGTACTTC. Protein: CASSLGPDRGENIQYF.